One sample yielded the 16 T cell receptor beta chains listed below, sequenced in a study of blood T cell repertoires in COVID-19. Data came from immunoSEQ multiplex PCR; TCRdb stores just in-frame clones and leaves some out. The table records about 190,000 clones, roughly 86% of them present only once. Sequenced material: peripheral blood. These receptors originate from a man aged 18 to 35 with active or convalescent COVID-19.

J is TRBJ2-7 and V is TRBV19; TRBD1 agrees at 8 bases. CDR1 is LNHDA, CDR2 SQIVND, per germline (reference sequence). CDR3 length: 13 residues. The V and J ends lost 5 bases and 5 bases, in that order; junction bases with no gene match: 5. This CDR3 reads CASSSGQGDEQYF. CDR3 bases: TGTGCCAGTAGTTCTGGACAGGGTGACGAGCAGTACTTC.

This clone was seen once. The rearrangement joins TRBV6-1 to TRBJ1-5; TRBD1 matches 7 bases. Trimming at V came to 3 bases and at J to 3 bases, leaving 11 bases not matched to a gene. Germline loops: CDR1 MNHNS, CDR2 SASEGT. The CDR3 totals 17 residues. The CDR3 DNA reads TGTGCCAGCAGTGATAAGTTTCAGGGGGGTCCCAATCAGCCCCAGCATTTT. Its protein product is CASSDKFQGGPNQPQHF.

This chain connects TRBV11-2 to TRBJ1-4, with D maybe TRBD1 (6 bases). The V and J ends lost 6 bases and 7 bases respectively, with 18 bases between them. The length of the CDR3 is 15 residues. Germline CDR1 and CDR2: SGHAT and FQNNGV. Here the CDR3 DNA reads TGTGCCAGCAGAAACAGGGAGTCGGGTAGTGAAAAACTGTTTTTT. Its translation is CASRNRESGSEKLFF.

This chain connects TRBV12-5 to TRBJ2-5; TRBD2 matches 7 bases. CDR3 length: 14 amino acids. The germline gives CDR1 LGHNT, CDR2 FRNRAP. J gave up 0 bases and V 8 bases, and 6 bases lay outside the gene matches. CDR3 protein: CASTPGGNQETQYF. Here the CDR3 DNA reads TGTGCTAGTACACCCGGGGGGAACCAAGAGACCCAGTACTTC.

The chain carries TRBV5-5 and TRBJ1-5; 9 bases line up with TRBD1. The V and J ends lost 4 bases and 7 bases, in that order; junction bases with no gene match: 9. This CDR3 has 15 amino acids. CDR1 SGHKS and CDR2 YYEKEE come from the germline V gene (reference sequence). Here the CDR3 reads CASSPGQGLWQPQHF. The CDR3 DNA is TGTGCCAGCAGCCCAGGACAGGGGTTATGGCAGCCCCAGCATTTT.

The rearrangement links TRBV3-1 (or the pseudogene TRBV3-2) to TRBJ2-2, with TRBD1 as a possible D gene (5 bases). V shed 4 bases and J shed 7 bases, with 10 bases lying between them. The CDR3 is 13 amino acids. The V gene's germline CDR1 is LGHDT and CDR2 YNNKEL (reference sequence). CDR3 residues: CASSRGRGGELFF. DNA of the CDR3: TGTGCCAGCAGCCGGGGAAGGGGCGGGGAGCTGTTTTTT.

The chain joins TRBV3-1 (or the pseudogene TRBV3-2) to TRBJ2-7; 9 positions agree with TRBD1. The CDR3 contains 15 residues. Per germline, CDR1 LGHDT and CDR2 YNNKEL (reference sequence). Losses at the gene ends were 3 bases for V and 6 bases for J; bases not matched to a gene: 9. The CDR3: CASSQPGQGRFEQYF. The DNA for the CDR3 is TGTGCCAGCAGCCAGCCGGGACAGGGTCGATTCGAGCAGTACTTC.

V usage is TRBV6-1 and J usage is TRBJ2-5; 7 nucleotides line up with TRBD2. J lost 5 bases, V lost 2 bases, and 5 bases had no gene match. The CDR3 contains 14 residues. CDR1 is MNHNS and CDR2 is SASEGT in the germline V gene. The chain's CDR3 is CASSEWGGPETQYF. The DNA for the CDR3 is TGTGCCAGCAGTGAATGGGGAGGGCCTGAGACCCAGTACTTC.

This clone was seen a handful of times. V and J are TRBV11-2 and TRBJ1-1; possibly TRBD1 for D (6 bases). This CDR3 is 14 amino acids long. V lost 1 base to trimming and J lost 4 bases, with 10 bases between them. CDR1 is SGHAT and CDR2 is FQNNGV in the germline V gene. The CDR3 coding sequence is TGTGCCAGCAGCTTAGTCAGGGGTCCCACTGAAGCTTTCTTT. As protein: CASSLVRGPTEAFF.

This clone was picked up many times. As DNA, the CDR3 is TGTGCCAGCAGCGGAATGACAGGGGGAAACACCATATATTTT. This sequence encodes CASSGMTGGNTIYF. The chain couples TRBV2 to TRBJ1-3, with TRBD1 matching over 7 bases. This CDR3 is 14 amino acids long. J was trimmed by 4 bases and V by 6 bases; bases with no gene match: 6. Germline lookup yields CDR1 SNHLY and CDR2 FYNNEI.

The chain is built from TRBV9 and TRBJ1-1; TRBD1 matches at 7 bases. The J segment lost 4 bases and the V segment lost 1 base, leaving 4 bases of the junction unmatched. The CDR3 covers 14 residues. Germline CDR1 SGDLS, CDR2 YYNGEE. CDR3 coding DNA: TGTGCCAGCAGCGTACAGGGGGTGGGCACTGAAGCTTTCTTT. Amino acids: CASSVQGVGTEAFF.

V is TRBV4-1 and J is TRBJ1-4, with D unclear. Looked up from germline, CDR1 is MGHRA and CDR2 is YSYEKL. This CDR3 region has 18 residues. Trimming cost V 1 base and J 0 bases, with 15 bases left between them. CDR3 loop: CASSQGRSRRATNEKLFF. CDR3 nucleotide sequence: TGCGCCAGCAGCCAAGGTCGATCCAGGCGTGCAACTAATGAAAAACTGTTTTTT.

The V and J genes are TRBV2 and TRBJ2-7, with TRBD1 as a possible D gene (6 bases). Germline CDR1 SNHLY, CDR2 FYNNEI. The CDR3 contains 12 residues. Trimming removed 7 bases from V and 6 bases from J, with 13 bases in between. The CDR3 is CASKGGRVEQYF. In DNA, the CDR3 is TGTGCCAGCAAAGGGGGTCGGGTCGAGCAGTACTTC.

The V and J genes are TRBV28 and TRBJ1-2, with 8 bases that match TRBD1. V gave up 3 bases and J gave up 6 bases; unmatched junction bases: 12. Germline CDR1 MDHEN, CDR2 SYDVKM. CDR3 length equals 16 residues. This CDR3 is CASSFGDRGSVDGYTF. CDR3 DNA: TGTGCCAGCAGTTTCGGCGACAGGGGAAGTGTCGATGGCTACACCTTC.

This chain joins TRBV10-2 and TRBJ1-1; 7 bases match TRBD1. The trim removed 10 bases at V and 4 bases at J, leaving 9 bases unmatched. CDR1 and CDR2 (germline): WSHSY, SAAADI. The CDR3 runs to 13 residues. The CDR3 loop reads CATYDRVGTEAFF. CDR3 in DNA: TGCGCCACCTATGACAGGGTCGGCACTGAAGCTTTCTTT.

This sequence joins TRBV2 and TRBJ2-5; 16 positions match TRBD2. V lost 1 base and J lost 4; bases outside the gene matches: 15. This CDR3 is 21 amino acids long. CDR1 is SNHLY, CDR2 FYNNEI, per germline. CDR3 sequence (DNA): TGTGCCAGCAGTGAAGTTTTTGCCGGGACTAGCGGGAGGGAAGCGCGAGAGACCCAGTACTTC. It codes for CASSEVFAGTSGREARETQYF.